These T cell receptor beta chains were read from a single sample in a study of blood T cell repertoires in COVID-19. Profiling relied on immunoSEQ multiplex PCR, and the TCRdb table lists in-frame clones only, not all of them. The sample records about 480,000 clones, roughly 89% being singletons. Sequencing used peripheral blood. All receptors derive from a man aged 18 to 29 with COVID-19, enrolled during active disease. Each CDR3 is given with its conserved first and last residue. The D gene is left open where the match is weak. Where a row states a size, it is once, few, many or the class of an expanded clone; other rows omit it.

j_call clone_size v_call d_call cdr3_nt cdr3_aa
TRBJ1-2 NA TRBV5-4 NA TGTGCCAGCAGCCCCGGGGGGAACTATGGCTACACCTTC CASSPGGNYGYTF
TRBJ2-2 NA TRBV7-2 NA TGTGCCAGCAGCTTAGCATCGCGGCTTAACACCGGGGAGCTGTTTTTT CASSLASRLNTGELFF
TRBJ1-2 NA TRBV11-2 TRBD1 TGTGCCAGCAGCCGTACCAGGGGGCCAAACTATGGCTACACCTTC CASSRTRGPNYGYTF
TRBJ2-7 NA TRBV7-9 TRBD2 TGTGCCAGCAGCTTACCGGGACTACCCTACGAGCAGTACTTC CASSLPGLPYEQYF
TRBJ2-3 NA TRBV4-1 TRBD2 TGCGCCAGCAGCCAAGAGATGGGACTAGCGGGGTCCTCTAGCACAGATACGCAGTATTTT CASSQEMGLAGSSSTDTQYF
TRBJ2-1 NA TRBV5-6 NA TGTGCCAGCAGCTCGGGGGGCGGCTCCTACAATGAGCAGTTCTTC CASSSGGGSYNEQFF
TRBJ1-2 NA TRBV6-5 NA TGTGCCAGCCTGCCACAGGGTCTCTATGGCTACACCTTC CASLPQGLYGYTF
TRBJ1-6 NA TRBV20-1 NA TGCAGTGCTAGTATGGACAGATTAAATTCACCCCTCCACTTT CSASMDRLNSPLHF
TRBJ2-7 NA TRBV12-5 TRBD1 TGTGCTAGTGGTCCGTATTTGGGACAGGGACCCTACGAGCAGTACTTC CASGPYLGQGPYEQYF
TRBJ1-1 NA TRBV11-2 NA TGTGCCAGCAGCGCCGTTGGGGGGGAAAACACTGAAGCTTTCTTT CASSAVGGENTEAFF
TRBJ2-5 NA TRBV2 NA TGTGCCAGCAGTGAAGCAAAAGACATGTGGGAGACCCAGTACTTC CASSEAKDMWETQYF
TRBJ2-2 NA TRBV19 NA TGTGCCAGTAGTGCCCTCGGTTCCACCGGGGAGCTGTTTTTT CASSALGSTGELFF
TRBJ2-1 NA TRBV7-6 TRBD2 TGTGCCAGCAGCTTAGACGCTAGCGGGAGTATAAATTACAATGAGCAGTTCTTC CASSLDASGSINYNEQFF
TRBJ1-1 NA TRBV12-3/TRBV12-4 TRBD1 TGTGCCAGCAACAGGGGGTGGACTGAAGCTTTCTTT CASNRGWTEAFF
TRBJ2-5 NA TRBV18 TRBD2 TGTGCCAGCTCATCAACGGGAGGTCAAGAGACCCAGTACTTC CASSSTGGQETQYF
TRBJ1-2 NA TRBV14 TRBD1 TGTGCCAGTACTAAAGGGACAGGGGAAGGCTACACCTTC CASTKGTGEGYTF
TRBJ2-5 once TRBV19 NA TGTGCCAGTAGTATTGGACTGGAGACCCAGTACTTC CASSIGLETQYF
TRBJ2-1 NA TRBV5-1 TRBD2 TGCGCCAGCAGCCCTCGACTAGCGGGGCAAAATGAGCAGTTCTTC CASSPRLAGQNEQFF
TRBJ1-2 NA TRBV10-1 NA TGCGCCAGCAGTGACCCCAAGACAGCGAACTATGGCTACACCTTC CASSDPKTANYGYTF
TRBJ1-4 NA TRBV15 TRBD1 TGTGCCACCAGCTCTGACAGGGATGAAAAACTGTTTTTT CATSSDRDEKLFF
TRBJ1-5 NA TRBV10-2 NA TGCGCCAGCAGTGAGTCTCGACAGGGCAATCAGCCCCAGCATTTT CASSESRQGNQPQHF
TRBJ2-1 NA TRBV27 TRBD2 TGTGCCAGCAGTTTAATAGCGGGAGGGCATTACAATGAGCAGTTCTTC CASSLIAGGHYNEQFF
TRBJ1-2 NA TRBV2 TRBD1 TGTGCCAGCCCCAGGACAGGAGAATATGGCTACACCTTC CASPRTGEYGYTF
TRBJ2-2 NA TRBV9 TRBD2 TGTGCCAGCAGCGCACTAGCGGGGAAAGTCGGGGAGCTGTTTTTT CASSALAGKVGELFF
TRBJ2-5 NA TRBV28 TRBD2 TGTGCCAGCAGTCCCGCGACCGGACTAGCGGGAGGAACGGGAGGGGAGACCCAGTACTTC CASSPATGLAGGTGGETQYF
TRBJ1-2 NA TRBV3-1/TRBV3-2 NA TGTGCCAGCAGCCAAGATTTTACAGGCTTAAGGGATGGCTACACCTTC CASSQDFTGLRDGYTF
TRBJ2-7 NA TRBV6-5 TRBD2 TGTGCCAGCAGGACGGTCACGGGAGGGTACGAGCAGTACTTC CASRTVTGGYEQYF
TRBJ2-6 NA TRBV10-3 NA TGTGCCACCAAGGCGGGCGCTGGGGCCAACGTCCTGACTTTC CATKAGAGANVLTF
TRBJ2-5 once TRBV24-1 NA TGTGCCACCAGTGATTTTACCGCTCGGGGGGCAGAGACCCAGTACTTC CATSDFTARGAETQYF
TRBJ2-2 NA TRBV5-6 NA TGTGCCAGCAGCTTGTGGGGTCAGGGCGCCGGGGAGCTGTTTTTT CASSLWGQGAGELFF
TRBJ2-7 few TRBV29-1 NA TGCAGCGTTGTGGCTGCCGGAGGCAGGGAGCAGTACTTC CSVVAAGGREQYF
TRBJ1-1 NA TRBV9 NA TGTGCCAGCAGCGCCAGTCATGGGGCGGAGGCTTTCTTT CASSASHGAEAFF
TRBJ2-2 NA TRBV5-6 TRBD2 TGTGCCAGCAGCTTCGGACTAGCCGCCGGGGAGCTGTTTTTT CASSFGLAAGELFF
TRBJ2-1 NA TRBV11-3 TRBD2 TGTGCCAGCAGCCCGAGGGCTCTAGCGGGAGAGGAGCAGTTCTTC CASSPRALAGEEQFF
TRBJ2-5 NA TRBV6-1 TRBD2 TGTGCCAGCAGTGAAACCGAGACTAGCGGAGCTACGGCCCGGTACTTC CASSETETSGATARYF
TRBJ1-1 NA TRBV5-6 NA TGTGCCAGCAGTTTGTATGATGGGCGTGCCCCTAAAGCTTTCTTT CASSLYDGRAPKAFF
TRBJ1-6 NA TRBV6-5 TRBD1 TGTGCCAGCAGCCCGGGACAGGGGGCTGGGCCCCTCCACTTT CASSPGQGAGPLHF
TRBJ1-1 NA TRBV7-2 NA TGTGCCAGCAGCTTAGTCCCCTCGGGCACTGAAGCTTTCTTT CASSLVPSGTEAFF
TRBJ1-1 few TRBV5-6 NA TGTGCCAGCAGCCCGACTCTTAACACTGAAGCTTTCTTT CASSPTLNTEAFF
TRBJ1-5 NA TRBV28 TRBD1 TGTGCCAGCAAATCCGGGACAGCATACAATCAGCCCCAGCATTTT CASKSGTAYNQPQHF
TRBJ2-1 NA TRBV19 TRBD2 TGTGCCAGTAGTACAGGCGGGAGCTCCTACAATGAGCAGTTCTTC CASSTGGSSYNEQFF
TRBJ1-2 NA TRBV30 TRBD1 TGTGCCTGGAGTGCGGGACAGTCAAACACCTTC CAWSAGQSNTF
TRBJ2-7 NA TRBV18 NA TGTGCCAGCTCACCTGGACAGATCCACGAGCAGTACTTC CASSPGQIHEQYF
TRBJ1-4 NA TRBV2 NA TGTGCCAGCAGTTCTACAGGGCGGGGGAATGAAAAACTGTTTTTT CASSSTGRGNEKLFF
TRBJ2-1 once TRBV4-2 TRBD2 TGTGCCAGCAGCCAACTATCTAGCGGGGGGTGGAATGAGCAGTTCTTC CASSQLSSGGWNEQFF
TRBJ1-3 few TRBV3-1/TRBV3-2 NA TGTGCCAGCAGCCAACAGGGCTTCTCTGGAAACACCATATATTTT CASSQQGFSGNTIYF
TRBJ1-5 NA TRBV12-3/TRBV12-4 NA TGTGCCAGCAGTTTAGTCTTACACCAGCCCCAGCATTTT CASSLVLHQPQHF
TRBJ1-6 NA TRBV7-9 TRBD1 TGTGCCAGCAGACAGACAGGGGTGAATTCACCCCTCCACTTT CASRQTGVNSPLHF
TRBJ2-3 once TRBV15 NA TGTGCCACCAGCAGAGTTGCGCGGCACACAGATACGCAGTATTTT CATSRVARHTDTQYF